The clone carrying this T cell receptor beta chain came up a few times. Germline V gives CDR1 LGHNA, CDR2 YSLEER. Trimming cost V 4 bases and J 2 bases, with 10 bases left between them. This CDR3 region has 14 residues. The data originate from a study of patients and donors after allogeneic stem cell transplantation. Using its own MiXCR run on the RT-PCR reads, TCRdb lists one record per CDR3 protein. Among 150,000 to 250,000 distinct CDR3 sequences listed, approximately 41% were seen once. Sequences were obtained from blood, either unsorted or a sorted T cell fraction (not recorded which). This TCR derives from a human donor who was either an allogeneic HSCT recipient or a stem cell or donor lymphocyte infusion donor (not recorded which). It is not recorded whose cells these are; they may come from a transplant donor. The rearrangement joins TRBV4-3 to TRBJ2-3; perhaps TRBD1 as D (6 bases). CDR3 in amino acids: CASSLGQITDTQYF. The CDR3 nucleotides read TGCGCCAGCAGCCTTGGACAGATCACAGATACGCAGTATTTT.